The sequence of this T cell receptor beta chain was determined in a study of T cells in Graves' hyperthyroidism and ophthalmopathy. Regarding the study as a whole: By a 13 V-J model, ophthalmopathy was set apart from stable hyperthyroidism. Appearing also in blood were most of the thyroid clonotypes expanded above 0.001.

Diagnosis rested on symptoms, serum thyroxine and TRAb, thyroid ultrasound, and orbital computed tomography. Researchers amplified the TCR beta CDR3 regions from RNA transcripts. TCR CDR3 underwent first-round RT-PCR with the HTBI primer set. MiXCR, applied by TCRdb to the multiplex PCR reads, yields one record per CDR3 protein. Of 600,000 or so distinct CDR3 sequences listed, 13% to 15% are singletons. This clonotype was counted at least ten times. Its antigen is unidentified. Germline V gene data show CDR1 as MDHEN and CDR2 as SYDVKM. Losses at the gene ends were 3 bases for V and 3 bases for J; bases not matched to a gene: 4. The CDR3 is 14 residues long.

This clonotype was sampled from a woman aged 18 to 35 with Graves' ophthalmopathy. The sample consisted of blood. The chain combines TRBV28 with TRBJ1-1, with 7 bases identical to TRBD1. CDR3 amino acids: CASSLGRGYTEAFF. Here the CDR3 DNA reads TGTGCCAGCAGTTTGGGCAGGGGGTACACTGAAGCTTTCTTT.